These T cell receptor beta chains were read from a single sample in a study of human T cells and chemical hapten exposure. TCRdb reprocessed the RACE reads with MiXCR, giving one entry per CDR3 protein. This sample has 75,000 to 100,000 distinct CDR3 sequences, with over 7.5% found just once. The sample was whole blood, taken in connection with sensitization to the hapten diphenylcyclopropenone (DPC). These receptors were obtained from a woman aged 40 to 50 with alopecia areata. Some clones in this sample may be carry-over from other donors' samples. CDR3s include the opening cysteine and the closing phenylalanine or tryptophan. Each record gives: D gene, J gene, clone size, V gene, CDR3 DNA, CDR3 protein. D genes are given only for firm matches. Where a row states a size, it is once, few, many or the class of an expanded clone; other rows omit it.

D gene: NA
J gene: TRBJ2-2
clone size: many
V gene: TRBV11-2
CDR3 DNA: TGTGCCAGCAGCTTACTTAGGGCCGGGGAGCTGTTTTTT
CDR3 protein: CASSLLRAGELFF

D gene: NA
J gene: TRBJ2-3
clone size: NA
V gene: TRBV29-1
CDR3 DNA: TGCAGCGCCTCTTCCCACAGGATCAACACAGATACGCAGTATTTT
CDR3 protein: CSASSHRINTDTQYF

D gene: NA
J gene: TRBJ1-5
clone size: many
V gene: TRBV19
CDR3 DNA: TGTGCCAGTAGTCCACAGCCCCGGGGGCGTTTGGTCAATCAGCCCCAGCATTTT
CDR3 protein: CASSPQPRGRLVNQPQHF

D gene: NA
J gene: TRBJ2-5
clone size: NA
V gene: TRBV9
CDR3 DNA: TGTGCCAGCAGCCGTACAGGTCTCCAAGAGACCCAGTACTTC
CDR3 protein: CASSRTGLQETQYF

D gene: NA
J gene: TRBJ2-1
clone size: NA
V gene: TRBV20-1
CDR3 DNA: TGCAGTGCTAGAATTACAGGGTTCGATTACAATGAGCAGTTCTTC
CDR3 protein: CSARITGFDYNEQFF

D gene: NA
J gene: TRBJ1-1
clone size: many
V gene: TRBV20-1
CDR3 DNA: TGCAGTGCTAGAGATGTCAGGGCCCGCACTGAAGCTTTCTTT
CDR3 protein: CSARDVRARTEAFF

D gene: TRBD2
J gene: TRBJ2-5
clone size: NA
V gene: TRBV3-1
CDR3 DNA: TGTGCCAGCAGCCCCTGGACTAGCGGGACGTACCAAGAGACCCAGTACTTC
CDR3 protein: CASSPWTSGTYQETQYF

D gene: NA
J gene: TRBJ1-3
clone size: NA
V gene: TRBV6-5
CDR3 DNA: TGTACCAGCAGTTATAGGGGGGGGTCTGGAAACACCATATATTTT
CDR3 protein: CTSSYRGGSGNTIYF

D gene: NA
J gene: TRBJ2-5
clone size: NA
V gene: TRBV29-1
CDR3 DNA: TGCAGCGTTTCGACTTCTTTCCAAGAGACCCAGTACTTC
CDR3 protein: CSVSTSFQETQYF

D gene: TRBD2
J gene: TRBJ2-1
clone size: many
V gene: TRBV29-1
CDR3 DNA: TGCAGCGACGCCACCGGGACTAGCCCCAATGAGCAGTTCTTC
CDR3 protein: CSDATGTSPNEQFF

D gene: NA
J gene: TRBJ1-2
clone size: many
V gene: TRBV29-1
CDR3 DNA: TGCAGCGTTGAGAGTTTCCGAGGAGGCTACACCTTC
CDR3 protein: CSVESFRGGYTF

D gene: NA
J gene: TRBJ1-3
clone size: few
V gene: TRBV18
CDR3 DNA: TGTGCCAGCTCCCCCGCAGCCCACTCTGGAAACACCATATATTTT
CDR3 protein: CASSPAAHSGNTIYF

D gene: TRBD1
J gene: TRBJ1-2
clone size: many
V gene: TRBV29-1
CDR3 DNA: TGCAGCGTCATCGGACAGGGTTTGTATGGCTACACCTTC
CDR3 protein: CSVIGQGLYGYTF

D gene: TRBD1
J gene: TRBJ2-1
clone size: few
V gene: TRBV29-1
CDR3 DNA: TGCAGCGTTGAAGAGGGACAGGGGGCTTACAATGAGCAGTTCTTC
CDR3 protein: CSVEEGQGAYNEQFF

D gene: TRBD1
J gene: TRBJ2-7
clone size: many
V gene: TRBV5-1
CDR3 DNA: TGCGCCAGCAGTTACCCGACAGGGGAGGCGCAGTACTTC
CDR3 protein: CASSYPTGEAQYF

D gene: NA
J gene: TRBJ2-3
clone size: NA
V gene: TRBV25-1
CDR3 DNA: TGTGCCAGCAGTACCGCGGGGGCCCGAACGCAGTATTTT
CDR3 protein: CASSTAGARTQYF

D gene: NA
J gene: TRBJ2-1
clone size: many
V gene: TRBV6-6
CDR3 DNA: TGTGCCAGCAGTTACATGGGGGACAATGAGCAGTTCTTC
CDR3 protein: CASSYMGDNEQFF

D gene: TRBD1
J gene: TRBJ1-2
clone size: NA
V gene: TRBV5-1
CDR3 DNA: TGCGCCAGCAGCATGGGACAGGGCGACTATGGCTACACCTTC
CDR3 protein: CASSMGQGDYGYTF

D gene: NA
J gene: TRBJ1-4
clone size: many
V gene: TRBV11-2
CDR3 DNA: TGTGCCAGCAGCGCGCGTACCGGGACCCCGGGAAAACTGTTTTTT
CDR3 protein: CASSARTGTPGKLFF

D gene: NA
J gene: TRBJ1-5
clone size: many
V gene: TRBV6-2/TRBV6-3
CDR3 DNA: TGTGCCAGCAGCTCCGACATTCATAATCAGCCCCAGCATTTT
CDR3 protein: CASSSDIHNQPQHF

D gene: NA
J gene: TRBJ2-7
clone size: many
V gene: TRBV12-3/TRBV12-4
CDR3 DNA: TGTGCCAGCAGTCTCCTGGACAGCTCCTACGAGCAGTACTTC
CDR3 protein: CASSLLDSSYEQYF

D gene: NA
J gene: TRBJ2-1
clone size: NA
V gene: TRBV5-5
CDR3 DNA: TGTGCCAGCAGCTTGGAGACCCTGGGGAATGAGCAGTTCTTC
CDR3 protein: CASSLETLGNEQFF

D gene: TRBD1
J gene: TRBJ1-3
clone size: many
V gene: TRBV20-1
CDR3 DNA: TGCAGTGCTAGAGACCCCCGGACAGGGGCCCATACCATATATTTT
CDR3 protein: CSARDPRTGAHTIYF

D gene: NA
J gene: TRBJ2-2
clone size: few
V gene: TRBV9
CDR3 DNA: TGTGCCAGCAGCGTAGTTGCGAACACCGGGGAGCTGTTTTTT
CDR3 protein: CASSVVANTGELFF

D gene: TRBD2
J gene: TRBJ2-1
clone size: many
V gene: TRBV27
CDR3 DNA: TGTGCCAGCAGTTTACCGGGACTAGAGCAGTTCTTC
CDR3 protein: CASSLPGLEQFF

D gene: TRBD1
J gene: TRBJ1-5
clone size: few
V gene: TRBV19
CDR3 DNA: TGTGCCAGTAGTCCAACCGGACAGGGGTTATGGCAGCCCCAGCATTTT
CDR3 protein: CASSPTGQGLWQPQHF

D gene: NA
J gene: TRBJ2-7
clone size: NA
V gene: TRBV20-1
CDR3 DNA: TGCAGTGCTAGGGGCCCCGGCTACGAGCAGTACTTC
CDR3 protein: CSARGPGYEQYF

D gene: TRBD2
J gene: TRBJ2-1
clone size: NA
V gene: TRBV7-9
CDR3 DNA: TGTGCCAGCAGCATGGGACTATTCGATGAGCAGTTCTTC
CDR3 protein: CASSMGLFDEQFF

D gene: NA
J gene: TRBJ1-2
clone size: few
V gene: TRBV5-5
CDR3 DNA: TGTGCCAGCAGCGCGCGTCCGGAACATAGGAACGGCTACACCTTC
CDR3 protein: CASSARPEHRNGYTF

D gene: TRBD2
J gene: TRBJ2-7
clone size: many
V gene: TRBV20-1
CDR3 DNA: TGCAGTGCTAGAGATCAGCGGGGACTGGGCTACGAGCAGTACTTC
CDR3 protein: CSARDQRGLGYEQYF

D gene: NA
J gene: TRBJ2-3
clone size: NA
V gene: TRBV10-3
CDR3 DNA: TGTGCCAGCACTGGGGTCCACGGCACAGATACGCAGTATTTT
CDR3 protein: CASTGVHGTDTQYF

D gene: TRBD2
J gene: TRBJ2-2
clone size: NA
V gene: TRBV12-3/TRBV12-4
CDR3 DNA: TGTGCCAGCAGTTCTAGCGGGGTAGTAGGCACCGGGGAGCTGTTTTTT
CDR3 protein: CASSSSGVVGTGELFF

D gene: NA
J gene: TRBJ2-1
clone size: few
V gene: TRBV20-1
CDR3 DNA: TGCAGTGCTGGCTCGGGGGAGGCCCCGTTCTTC
CDR3 protein: CSAGSGEAPFF

D gene: TRBD2
J gene: TRBJ2-7
clone size: NA
V gene: TRBV23-1
CDR3 DNA: TGCGCCAGCAGTCAATGCCCGCCCTGGGGTAGCGGGTGGTGGCCCTACGAGCAGTACTTC
CDR3 protein: CASSQCPPWGSGWWPYEQYF

D gene: NA
J gene: TRBJ2-5
clone size: NA
V gene: TRBV27
CDR3 DNA: TGTGCCAGCAGTCTCACAGGGCTCCCGAGGGAGACCCAGTACTTC
CDR3 protein: CASSLTGLPRETQYF

D gene: TRBD2
J gene: TRBJ2-7
clone size: many
V gene: TRBV7-9
CDR3 DNA: TGTGCCAGCAGCCCGGGACTAGCGGATCTCTACGAGCAGTACTTC
CDR3 protein: CASSPGLADLYEQYF

D gene: TRBD2
J gene: TRBJ2-2
clone size: few
V gene: TRBV10-2
CDR3 DNA: TGCGCCAGCAGGAATGGGGAGGGCCTGAATGTTATCGGGGAGCTGTTTTTT
CDR3 protein: CASRNGEGLNVIGELFF

D gene: TRBD2
J gene: TRBJ2-1
clone size: many
V gene: TRBV7-2
CDR3 DNA: TGTGCCAGCAGCTTCTCAGCGGGAGGAATCCCACATGAGCAGTTCTTC
CDR3 protein: CASSFSAGGIPHEQFF

D gene: NA
J gene: TRBJ2-5
clone size: NA
V gene: TRBV18
CDR3 DNA: TGTGCCAGTTCCGTTAGGACGAAAGAGACCCAGTACTTC
CDR3 protein: CASSVRTKETQYF

D gene: NA
J gene: TRBJ1-1
clone size: many
V gene: TRBV11-2
CDR3 DNA: TGTGCCAGCAGCTCCCATAAATACAGCGCTGAAGCTTTCTTT
CDR3 protein: CASSSHKYSAEAFF

D gene: NA
J gene: TRBJ2-3
clone size: few
V gene: TRBV20-1
CDR3 DNA: TGCAGTGCTAGGGACACTCGAGGGACAGATACGCAGTATTTT
CDR3 protein: CSARDTRGTDTQYF

D gene: NA
J gene: TRBJ2-7
clone size: few
V gene: TRBV7-9
CDR3 DNA: TGTGCCAGCAGTACGGCCCTGACTTACGAGCAGTACTTC
CDR3 protein: CASSTALTYEQYF

D gene: NA
J gene: TRBJ1-3
clone size: many
V gene: TRBV12-3/TRBV12-4
CDR3 DNA: TGTGCCAGCACCCCCTCTGGAAACACCATATATTTT
CDR3 protein: CASTPSGNTIYF

D gene: NA
J gene: TRBJ2-7
clone size: many
V gene: TRBV13
CDR3 DNA: TGTGCCAGCAGCCCCCGGGATCCCTACGAGCAGTACTTC
CDR3 protein: CASSPRDPYEQYF

D gene: NA
J gene: TRBJ2-7
clone size: few
V gene: TRBV3-1
CDR3 DNA: TGTGCCAGCAGCCAAGATAAGCGCCGCTCCTACGAGCAGTACTTC
CDR3 protein: CASSQDKRRSYEQYF

D gene: NA
J gene: TRBJ2-2
clone size: few
V gene: TRBV6-1
CDR3 DNA: TGTGCCAGCAGTGCCGGGACTTCCTACACCGGGGAGCTGTTTTTT
CDR3 protein: CASSAGTSYTGELFF

D gene: TRBD2
J gene: TRBJ2-1
clone size: few
V gene: TRBV28
CDR3 DNA: TGTGCCAGCAGTACCATAGCGGGAGCCATGAAAGGTGAGCAGTTCTTC
CDR3 protein: CASSTIAGAMKGEQFF

D gene: TRBD2
J gene: TRBJ2-5
clone size: few
V gene: TRBV9
CDR3 DNA: TGTGCCAGCAGCGTAGGTTTAGCGGGAACTCGAGAGACCCAGTACTTC
CDR3 protein: CASSVGLAGTRETQYF

D gene: NA
J gene: TRBJ2-3
clone size: many
V gene: TRBV20-1
CDR3 DNA: TGCAGTGGTCTGGCGGATAGCACAGATACGCAGTATTTT
CDR3 protein: CSGLADSTDTQYF

D gene: TRBD1
J gene: TRBJ1-5
clone size: few
V gene: TRBV29-1
CDR3 DNA: TGCAGCGTTGTTAAGGACAGGGATCAGCCCCAGCATTTT
CDR3 protein: CSVVKDRDQPQHF

D gene: TRBD2
J gene: TRBJ2-5
clone size: few
V gene: TRBV3-1
CDR3 DNA: TGTGCCAGCAGCCAAGGGGCTAGCGGGGCCCAAGAGACCCAGTACTTC
CDR3 protein: CASSQGASGAQETQYF

D gene: TRBD1
J gene: TRBJ1-2
clone size: few
V gene: TRBV7-2
CDR3 DNA: TGTGCCAGCAGCATAGGACCGGGACAGTTCTATGGCTACACCTTC
CDR3 protein: CASSIGPGQFYGYTF

D gene: NA
J gene: TRBJ2-3
clone size: NA
V gene: TRBV7-2
CDR3 DNA: TGTGCCAGCAGCCCCTATAGGCAGGCGACAGATACGCAGTATTTT
CDR3 protein: CASSPYRQATDTQYF